This T cell receptor beta chain was captured by sequencing in a study of blood T cell repertoires in COVID-19. Germline V CDR1 and CDR2: MGHDK, SYGVNS. After removal of 1 base from V and 7 bases from J, the junction contained 10 bases not matched to a gene. This CDR3 contains 17 residues. The data were produced by immunoSEQ multiplex PCR, yet TCRdb's version contains in-frame clones alone and is incomplete. The data hold around 370,000 clones, with about nine tenths observed a single time. The rearrangement joins TRBV25-1 to TRBJ2-1; TRBD2 matches at 10 bases. Specimen: peripheral blood. The receptor comes from a woman aged 70-85 years with COVID-19, enrolled during active disease. CDR3 loop: CASSECWLLAGINEQFF. DNA of the CDR3: TGTGCCAGCAGTGAATGTTGGCTACTAGCGGGGATAAATGAGCAGTTCTTC.